The T cell receptor beta chain described here comes from a study of cytomegalovirus exposure and HLA in healthy donors. Between the trimmed V and J ends, which lost 3 bases and 2 bases, there was a span of 14 bases. The CDR3 totals 16 residues. Germline loops: CDR1 SGHVS, CDR2 FQNEAQ. This PCR relied on a set of 60 Vbeta primers and 13 Jbeta primers. Profiled with immunoSEQ multiplex PCR; TCRdb holds only in-frame clones, not every one. The table shows 110,000 to 150,000 clones, with approximately 80% occurring only once. This receptor was taken from a boy aged 2 to 9 in good health and CMV-seronegative. Material: PBMCs. This chain connects TRBV7-8 to TRBJ2-1, with a weak D call TRBD1 (5 bases). The DNA for the CDR3 is TGTGCCAGCAGCTTGGCTGGGGCGAGAACCTACAATGAGCAGTTCTTC. Its translation is CASSLAGARTYNEQFF.